This note documents a single T cell receptor (beta chain) sequence. This clonotype was recorded many times. The target of this receptor is not known. Per-base quality was not reported, and no clone a single base away is much larger than it. These data originate in a study of regulatory T cells in long-lasting Graves disease (dated by TCRdb to about 2021). Context from the whole study: Persistent Graves' disease was defined as persistently positive TSH receptor autoantibodies together with antithyroid drug treatment for over 5 years. Peripheral blood TCR sequencing and RNA sequencing compared persistent Graves' disease patients with newly diagnosed Graves' disease patients. The study was conducted in China and was registered as a clinical trial. A total of approximately 35 samples underwent TCR sequencing: some 13 from persistent and around 20 from newly diagnosed Graves' disease patients. Antithyroid drugs had been taken for roughly 10 years on average by persistent Graves' disease patients in the clinical cohort. The investigation overall reported the following: More public clonotypes were shared among persistent patients (2,741) than among newly diagnosed patients (roughly 1,000). TRBV28, TRBJ1-2 and TRBJ2-5 were preferentially used in persistent disease, while TRBV20-1 and TRBJ2-1 were favored in newly diagnosed disease. The authors acknowledged the small sample size as a limitation that may reduce accuracy. Persistent Graves' disease patients showed lower TCR Shannon entropy and fewer highly expanded clones than newly diagnosed patients, suggesting clonal expansion. Sequencing and analysis were limited to the TCR beta chain. Only peripheral blood was studied, because thyroid tissue, the primary lesion, was inaccessible.

The V and J ends are trimmed by 8 bases and 5 bases, leaving 16 bases between them. Spanning cysteine to phenylalanine, the CDR3 consists of 14 amino acids. Only the CDR3 part of the read is kept: 42 bases, read in frame from the first base. CDR1 and CDR2 are read off the germline V gene as LGHNT and FRNRAP. Libraries were built with multiplex PCR. Sequencer: Illumina HiSeq 4000. To build TCR beta libraries, CDR3 regions were amplified by Arm-PCR using iRepertoire HTBI primers. Before sequencing, the PCR products underwent gel purification. In the authors' own workflow: Gene usage analysis of CDR3 amino acid clonotypes used the roughly 60 TRBV and 14 TRBJ segments found across samples. COPE and FqMerger were used to merge filtered high-quality paired reads into contigs. BLAST was used to align contigs to IMGT TRBV, TRBD and TRBJ reference genes, and CDR3 was defined according to IMGT. Any clonotype with a frequency above 0.1% was classified as a highly expanded clone. Shannon entropy served as the measure of repertoire diversity, while the Gini coefficient captured V-J evenness. A clonotype found in more than one individual was treated as public. TCRdb trimmed the raw reads at Q25, called clones with MiXCR and kept productive beta chains. Entries are consolidated by CDR3 protein sequence, retaining the most common genes and DNA. In this record, the V and J calls reflect TCRdb's handling and not the investigators' own analysis. The sample data list roughly 400,000 distinct CDR3 sequences, and roughly 20% of these were observed just once. The ten largest clones take up more than 20% of the sample.

Sample time point, as interpreted from the label and publication: persistent/refractory GD, antithyroid drugs over 5 years with positive TRAb. For both TCR sequencing and RNA sequencing, RNA was extracted from PBMCs in TRIzol. Graves' disease was diagnosed according to American Thyroid Association guidelines. The patients came from an endocrinology department in Xi'an, China. Each patient gave about 8.1 milliliters of peripheral blood, collected in an EDTA anticoagulant tube. Ficoll Paque Plus density gradient separation was used to isolate PBMCs, and no further T cell sorting was done. RNA quality was checked with an Agilent 2100 Bioanalyzer and agarose gel, and concentration with a NanoDrop 2000.

The chain couples TRBV12-5 to TRBJ1-5, and perhaps TRBD1 as D gene, on 5 matching bases. The sequence was obtained from a female donor with Graves disease. The source was peripheral blood mononuclear cells (PBMCs), collected when the disease was refractory, from a patient treated with antithyroid drugs. In nucleotides, the sequence is TGTGCTAGTAGTTGGTCCGGGGGATATCAGCCCCAGCATTTT. The resulting protein is CASSWSGGYQPQHF.